The T cell receptor beta chain under discussion was sequenced for a study of OX40 agonist ivuxolimab in advanced cancers. At the level of the study: Hepatocellular carcinoma, melanoma, renal cell or head and neck cancer occurred in dose-escalation patients. Study-level results: Clonal expansion was seen in CD4+ and CD8+ blood T cells by week 6 at 0.1 to 3.0 mg/kg. Among T cells, CD8+ cells averaged more expanded clones than CD4+ cells.

The data were produced by immunoSEQ multiplex PCR, yet TCRdb's version contains in-frame clones alone and is incomplete. The sample holds about 43,000 clones, about 80% seen once. A remark on this clone: Its matching antigen is unknown.

Germline-derived CDR1 and CDR2 are LGHNT and FRNRAP. This CDR3 contains 11 residues. Trimming removed 2 bases from V and 9 bases from J, with 5 bases in between. The sequenced sample was CD4+ or CD8+ T cells sorted from blood, obtained in a trial of the OX40 agonist ivuxolimab. This receptor was taken from an adult with an advanced solid tumor such as melanoma, head and neck, liver or kidney cancer. This chain joins TRBV12-5 and TRBJ2-1; D not resolved. Written as DNA, the CDR3 is TGTGCTAGTGGTTTGCTCAGTGAGCAGTTCTTC. Amino acid sequence: CASGLLSEQFF.